This note documents a single T cell receptor (beta chain) sequence. There is no known antigen for this receptor. Base quality data are lacking; no much larger clone is found one base away. The TCR beta CDR3 regions were amplified from the RNA transcripts. A first-round RT-PCR of the TCR CDR3 used the HTBI primer set with the Qiagen OneStep RT-PCR kit. A second multiplex PCR round built the libraries, followed by size selection and purification. Paired-end sequencing of the libraries was performed with 100 bp reads on an Illumina HiSeq2000. As for the authors' bioinformatics: SOAPnuke was used to process the raw data, with reads discarded if the reads contained adapters or uncalled bases, had a mean Phred below 15, or lacked an exact constant-primer or identifier match. COPE v1.2.5 was used to merge high-quality paired reads, and clonotypes were defined as unique nucleotide sequences. MiTCR v1.1 was used to align clonotypes to the IMGT TRBV, TRBD and TRBJ reference segments. Only V-J combinations with frequency above 0.0001, covering about 99% of repertoires, were analysed. A TCS score was defined as the ratio between F50 (clonal expansion) and ExV (chaos), using BLOSUM62-based TCRdist between CDR3 peptides within each V-J. Welch's t-statistics and random forest reduced 514 V-J features to 10 to 15, which were used in a naive Bayes classifier (R e1071). TCRdb applied fastp at Q25 and MiXCR to the public reads, then kept only in-frame beta chains. Entries are consolidated by CDR3 protein sequence, retaining the most common genes and DNA. It is TCRdb's table, rather than the study itself, that gives the V and J calls and clone size. The sample table shows about 560,000 distinct CDR3 sequences, and approximately 15% are seen once. The ten largest clones capture around a sixth of the sample.

From the cysteine through the phenylalanine, the CDR3 covers 13 amino acids. The CDR3 DNA has 39 bases and is translated from base 1. Trimming costs V 1 base and J 4 bases, and their ends lie 7 bases apart. Based on the germline V gene (reference sequence), the CDR1 and CDR2 sequences are SGHAT and FQDESV. The sample is drawn from a study of T cells in Graves' hyperthyroidism and ophthalmopathy (dated by TCRdb to 2018 to 2020). Background on the whole study: Peripheral blood samples were taken at the time of initial diagnosis, prior to any treatment. To identify TCR V-J signatures that set the groups apart, the researchers used a discovery cohort of more than 95 patients, made up of some 41 with Graves' ophthalmopathy and some 58 with stable Graves' hyperthyroidism. Prospective prediction of ophthalmopathy was tested in an independent validation cohort consisting of some 19 hyperthyroidism patients and around 17 patients who later progressed to ophthalmopathy. The approximately 100 discovery patients were randomly divided into training and test sets at a 7:3 ratio. The study also compared thyroid tissue and blood T-cell repertoires from 5 to 7 Graves' hyperthyroidism patients. After sampling, hyperthyroidism patients received methimazole starting at 30 mg daily, and ophthalmopathy patients received high-dose intravenous methylprednisolone. The paper reports TCR Vbeta CDR3 sequencing of some 140 peripheral blood samples: approximately 41 ophthalmopathy, roughly 80 hyperthyroidism and 17 progressor patients.

The paper as a whole reports these results and caveats: Most expanded thyroid clonotypes (frequency above 0.001) were also detected in blood, a finding suggesting that blood repertoires may reflect thyroid immune responses. A 13 V-J signature model separated ophthalmopathy from stable hyperthyroidism, with about 90% sensitivity and around 84% specificity in cross-validation and 80%/75% in testing. In validation, the model predicted progression to ophthalmopathy with roughly 66% sensitivity and less than 80% specificity, a median of approximately 6.5 months before onset. No statistical method was used to fix the sample size in advance, and group allocation was not hidden from the investigators.

Stable Graves' hyperthyroidism was defined as the absence of progression to ophthalmopathy over 18 months of follow-up. Hyperthyroidism patients were aged 18 to 65 years and newly diagnosed, with disease duration of less than 2 months. The study excluded patients with uncontrolled infections, other autoimmune diseases, pregnancy or lactation. Diagnoses were established on the basis of clinical symptoms, serum thyroxine and TRAb, thyroid ultrasound, and orbital computed tomography. Ficoll-Paque density gradient centrifugation was used to isolate PBMCs from around 10 ml of fresh peripheral blood. Trizol reagent was used to extract total RNA, and RNA quality was then checked on an Agilent 2100 Bioanalyzer.

The chain employs TRBV11-1 and TRBJ1-1; a tentative D call is TRBD1 (5 bases match). Sequencing was carried out using blood. The sequence was collected from a young woman with Graves' hyperthyroidism. The DNA reads as follows: TGTGCCAGCAGCTTAGTAGGGACCACTGAAGCTTTCTTT. This translates into CASSLVGTTEAFF.